This paragraph reports one T cell receptor (beta chain). Its antigen is unknown. No clone much larger than this one lies a single base away; base qualities are absent. The entire amount of isolated RNA was reverse transcribed using the High Capacity cDNA Reverse Transcription Kit, so the sequenced TCRB transcripts were expressed ones. Deep immunoSEQ sequencing was performed on naive, central memory and regulatory T cell samples, with an average of around 3.4 million total reads per sample. Sorted cells were lysed in RLT buffer and RNA was extracted with DNase-treated RNeasy Micro or Mini kits, depending on cell number. Each cell subset was processed separately to prevent cross-contamination, with patient and healthy donor samples processed together. The immunoSEQ multiplex PCR was used to amplify TCRB sequences from cDNA, generating 87-bp fragments that spanned the CDR3 region. Sequencing of the amplicons was done on the Illumina HiSeq platform. Per the original workflow: Synthetic template baselines were used to correct PCR bias computationally, reads within Hamming distance 2 were collapsed, and singletons that could not be merged were discarded. Reads were aligned against IMGT so that V, D and J genes, CDR3 length and insertions or deletions at six rearrangement sites could be assigned. Within each subset, clonotype counts were normalized to sorted cell number, after which true diversity and Gini coefficients were computed with the tcR R package. Repertoire sharing was quantified using the overlap coefficient calculated on TCRB nucleotide sequences. As a proxy for the pre-selection repertoire, out-of-frame TCRB sequences from naive cells were analyzed. The clones in this table, taken by TCRdb from immuneACCESS, are in-frame only. Not every clone is retained; where verified, under half of the shortfall comes from an unresolved V gene, and the cause of the rest is unknown. V and J calls and clone size are as listed in that table; D and trimming were resolved from the DNA. This sample comprises a few hundred thousand clones, under 20% of them detected only once. Of the sample, approximately 0.081% is held by the ten largest clones.

The data stem from a study of beta chain features in type 1 diabetes (dated by TCRdb to the late 2010s). Some background on the complete study: Mean age, gender distribution, total cell number and subset yield did not differ between patients and healthy donors. A total of 85 million to 110 million sorted cells were examined across all samples, and RNA yield correlated strongly with the number of cells per subset. The study compared the TCRB repertoires of sorted circulating CD4+ T cell subsets in recently diagnosed type 1 diabetes patients with those in matched healthy donors. Whereas all 30 or so donors provided naive and central memory subsets, regulatory and stem cell-like memory subsets were isolated from just 8 patients and roughly 8 healthy donors.

The study at large found these results: Naive, central memory and regulatory TCRB repertoires appeared to be more similar among patients than among healthy donors. Fewer insertions and more nucleotide deletions at VDJ recombination sites were observed in patients with type 1 diabetes, implying thymic rearrangement abnormalities. Sequencing cDNA rather than genomic DNA could over-represent highly expressing activated cells, although activation and CD3 levels did not differ between groups. Type 1 diabetes patients showed a moderate but significant shortening of TCRB CDR3 length in all four CD4+ subsets. PCR might favor shorter templates, but patient and control samples were amplified and corrected together, so any skew would affect both groups equally. HLA sub-analyses involved small numbers of individuals, so any influence of HLA type on TCRB rearrangement remained unresolved.

From each donor, a single peripheral blood sample of 90 to 150 mL on average was drawn into heparinised tubes. A BD FACSAria II and a panel including CD45RO, CCR7, CD25, CD127, CD95 and CD27 were used to sort naive, central memory, regulatory and stem cell-like memory CD4+ T cells. Every sorted population had a purity above 95%. PBMCs were isolated immediately by Lymphoprep density gradient centrifugation and stained directly without culture. To minimize batch effects, samples were stained and sorted in pairs, one healthy donor with one patient per experiment. The CDR3 runs 14 residues from the cysteine to the phenylalanine. Just the 42-base CDR3 DNA is kept, in frame starting at base 1. CDR1 and CDR2 were assigned from the germline V gene as SGHRS and YFSETQ. Trimming takes 4 bases from V and 2 bases from J, and the germline ends sit 10 bases apart.

Sequencing input: naive CD4+ T cells from blood. Sample cell subset or site, as interpreted from the label and publication: true naive CD4+ T cells. The V and J segments used are TRBV5-1 and TRBJ2-1; TRBD2 is a possible D gene, resting on 6 matching bases. This sequence originates from a man under 40 with type 1 diabetes. The DNA is TGCGCCAGCAGCCTGGAGGGCCCCTACAATGAGCAGTTCTTC. Translation gives CASSLEGPYNEQFF.